This T cell receptor beta chain was retrieved from a study of graft-versus-host responses after intestinal transplantation (dated by TCRdb to the early 2020s). Looking at the study overall: The transplants that recipients got were multivisceral, liver-intestinal, or isolated intestinal. The cohort enrolled 20 to 25 intestinal transplant recipients, one of whom was a retransplant, and a few patients without pretransplant specimens were excluded. Rather than going through the commercial service, samples from a few later patients were sequenced in-house on an Illumina MiSeq and processed with MiXCR. Every recipient was given anti-thymocyte globulin induction, then maintenance tacrolimus and steroids for approximately 3 years. To identify alloreactive clones, pre-transplant mixed lymphocyte reaction products were sequenced and then compared with unstimulated pre-transplant donor and recipient T cells. Donor T cell macrochimerism was defined as a peak of at least 4% donor T cells among recipient peripheral blood mononuclear cells. Bulk TCR-beta CDR3 sequencing was used to track graft-versus-host and host-versus-graft alloreactive T cell clones in the graft, circulation and bone marrow after intestinal transplantation.

Blood samples were collected up to 4 times in the first month after transplant and then at least monthly when available. Paper-wide results and their limitations: The relatively low number and heterogeneity of intestinal transplant patients limited the conclusions. Early after transplant, peak levels of circulating GvH clones were associated with declines in HvG clones. In the allografts of patients with donor T cell macrochimerism, GvH to HvG T cell clonal ratios were high. GvH clones turned up in recipient bone marrow, with some appearing earlier in ileal mucosa or blood, a pattern consistent with an intestinal mucosal origin.

To prepare the library, the immunoSEQ multiplex PCR assay was applied. For most patients, high-throughput TCR-beta CDR3 sequencing of genomic DNA was performed by Adaptive Biotechnologies. The authors processed their data as follows. Adaptive's ImmunoSEQ software supplied the TCR sequencing data for 18 patients, while MiXCR and VDJtools were used to process three other patients. CDR3 nucleotide sequences shared between donor and recipient were removed because their origin could not be assigned. To be classed as alloreactive, a clone needed at least 2-fold expansion over unstimulated cells and a minimum CFSE-low frequency of 0.002% (template counts) or 0.001% (read counts). Mappable clones were those detected in sequenced pre-transplant spleen, lymph node, or MLR CFSE-low populations of the donor or recipient. The cumulative frequency of alloreactive clones was calculated as a percentage of all sequences, weighted by copy number. TCRdb provides this immuneACCESS table in a form limited to in-frame rearrangements. Some clones are lacking; in checked studies, under half of them reflect an unresolved V gene, and why the rest are absent is not known. D and trimming were read from the DNA, whereas the V and J calls and clone size are those reported in that table. Recorded for this sample are 40,000 or so clones; around four fifths of them occurred a single time. 3.5% of the sample comes from the top ten.

Measured from the cysteine to the phenylalanine, the CDR3 is 14 residues long. Only the CDR3 region is kept as DNA, spanning 42 bases read in frame from base 1. Germline trimming: 4 bases from V, 8 bases from J; junction bases outside gene matches: 3. The germline V gene (reference sequence) sets CDR1 to LNHDA and CDR2 to SQIVND. As for this clone: What antigen it recognizes has not been identified. No base qualities exist here, and no much larger clone lies one base off it.

The receptor was isolated from a human patient who received an intestinal transplant, so some T cells may come from the graft donor. Here the sequenced sample was PBMCs, taken roughly 34 months after transplant. The sequence is built from TRBV19 and TRBJ2-1, with 12 central nucleotides matching TRBD1. CDR3 reads: CASSTGTGGYEQFF. The nucleotide sequence reads as follows: TGTGCCAGTAGTACTGGGACAGGGGGCTATGAGCAGTTCTTC. Here the CDR3 is joined to the reference TRBV19 and TRBJ2-1 genes, and the full variable domain is: DGGITQSPKYLFRKEGQNVTLSCEQNLNHDAMYWYRQDPGQGLRLIYYSQIVNDFQKGDIAEGYSVSREKKESFPLTVTSAQKNPTAFYLCASSTGTGGYEQFFGPGTRLTVL.